What follows is one TCR beta chain and its context. Its antigen is undetermined. The sample comes from a study of CD8+ T cells in alopecia areata. Findings and limits, study-wide: Besides other cells, scalp samples also yield sequences of resident alphabeta T cells from normal skin. Mice gave a clearer picture of TCR sharing than patients did, possibly for HLA-related reasons. Lesional scalp, especially alopecia totalis/universalis, showed higher clonality than normal scalp.

Isolation of CD4+ and CD8+ T cells from PBMCs was achieved by sorting. Trimming took 7 bases from V and 3 from J; bases not matched to a gene: 9. This CDR3 region has 14 residues. Germline V gene sequence: CDR1 SSHAT, CDR2 FNYEAQ (reference sequence). Extraction and reverse transcription of RNA yielded cDNA as the sequencing template. Data came from immunoSEQ multiplex PCR; TCRdb stores just in-frame clones and leaves some out. The sample includes about 140,000 clones, roughly 58% of them seen just once. The clonotype comes from a human donor in good health. The chain carries TRBV7-7 and TRBJ2-7; 7 bases agree with TRBD1. Material for sequencing was CD8+ T cells sorted from blood. CDR3 loop: CASNKDRISYEQYF. CDR3 in DNA: TGTGCCAGCAACAAGGACAGGATTAGCTACGAGCAGTACTTC.